These 15 T cell receptor beta chains were sequenced from one sample in a study of identical twins. TCRdb recomputed calls from the 5' RACE reads with MiXCR, one row per CDR3 protein. This table holds 500,000 or so distinct CDR3 sequences, 14% found once. In addition, the sample was reused for a study of yellow fever vaccine responses in identical twins.

Input material: CD4+ T cells sorted from blood. The receptors derive from a woman aged 18-29 years in good health.

This clonotype was seen ten or more times. This chain links TRBV20-1 with TRBJ2-1; TRBD2 might be the D (6 bases). This CDR3 spans 16 amino acids. Germline V CDR1 and CDR2: DFQATT, SNEGSKA (reference sequence). The V end lost 3 bases, the J end lost 4 bases, and 19 bases lay between the germline ends. The CDR3 sequence: CSASNIGGSSYNEQFF. Written as DNA, the CDR3 is TGCAGTGCTAGTAACATAGGAGGGAGTTCTTACAATGAGCAGTTCTTC.

The CDR3 DNA sequence: TGCAGTGCTAGAGACCCTAGCGGGGGGCAAGAGACCCAGTACTTC. Translating it yields CSARDPSGGQETQYF. The genes are TRBV20-1 and TRBJ2-5, with 11 positions matching TRBD2. V gave up 0 bases and J gave up 2 bases; unmatched junction bases: 2. The CDR3 totals 15 residues. The germline V gene has CDR1 DFQATT and CDR2 SNEGSKA (reference sequence).

The chain is built from TRBV20-1 and TRBJ2-3; no clear D. Germline CDR1 and CDR2: DFQATT and SNEGSKA (reference sequence). V was clipped by 5 bases and J by 3 bases, with 12 bases between them. The CDR3 spans 13 residues. The CDR3 region is CSAPSTLTDTQYF. The CDR3 DNA sequence: TGCAGTGCTCCTTCCACTCTAACAGATACGCAGTATTTT.

This clonotype has just a few counts. V gene TRBV6-5 combines with J gene TRBJ2-7; D unresolved. Germline assignment: CDR1 MNHEY and CDR2 SVGAGI. V was shortened by 2 bases and J by 1 base, with 9 bases between the two germline ends. The CDR3 has 14 amino acids. The CDR3 protein is CASSYEPTSYEQYF. The CDR3 coding sequence is TGTGCCAGCAGTTACGAACCGACGTCCTACGAGCAGTACTTC.

The rearrangement links TRBV20-1 to TRBJ2-5, with D hard to call. Trimming removed 3 bases at V and 4 bases at J, with 18 bases between. This CDR3 comprises 15 residues. The germline V gene has CDR1 DFQATT and CDR2 SNEGSKA (reference sequence). The CDR3 region is CSARSTFPIPETQYF. For the CDR3, the DNA is TGCAGTGCTAGGTCAACTTTCCCCATCCCAGAGACCCAGTACTTC.

This clonotype has only one observation. Mismatch with germline at one junction end may stem from a read error. V and J are TRBV7-8 and TRBJ2-5, with 8 bases aligning to TRBD2. This CDR3 is built from 15 residues. Per the germline V gene, CDR1 is SGHVS and CDR2 is FQNEAQ. In DNA form, the CDR3 reads TGTGCCACCAGCTTCGCCGGGACTAGAGAAGAGACCCAGTACTTC. It codes for CATSFAGTREETQYF.

A few counts support this clonotype. This chain connects TRBV10-3 to TRBJ2-3; perhaps TRBD1 as D (6 bases). The germline V gene encodes CDR1 ENHRY and CDR2 SYGVKD. V was shortened by 8 bases and J by 5 bases, with 8 bases between the two germline ends. The CDR3 spans 11 residues. CDR3 sequence reads: CAIRTEDTQYF. The DNA for the CDR3 is TGTGCCATCCGGACAGAAGATACGCAGTATTTT.

This chain links TRBV20-1 with TRBJ2-5, with TRBD2 matching over 8 bases. The CDR3 sequence is 17 residues long. In germline, CDR1 is DFQATT, CDR2 SNEGSKA (reference sequence). J gave up 4 bases and V 3 bases, and 16 bases lay outside the gene matches. In DNA, the CDR3 is TGCAGTGCTAGTCCCCGGGGGGGCCTGGTGGTAGGAGAGACCCAGTACTTC. Encoded protein: CSASPRGGLVVGETQYF.

A few counts support this clonotype. The CDR3 DNA follows: TGTGCCAGCAAGGCCGGTTGGGGATCGCAAGAGACCCAGTACTTC. Translated, it gives CASKAGWGSQETQYF. This chain links TRBV2 with TRBJ2-5; D uncertain. CDR1 SNHLY and CDR2 FYNNEI come from the germline V gene. The CDR3 covers 15 residues. V gave up 7 bases and J gave up 2 bases, with 17 bases separating them.

The chain has TRBV5-1 and TRBJ2-1, with 9 bases identical to TRBD2. CDR3 length: 18 residues. V was clipped by 0 bases and J by 3 bases; unmatched bases: 10. Per germline, CDR1 SGHRS and CDR2 YFSETQ. CDR3 in DNA: TGCGCCAGCAGCTTGGCCATATTAAGCGGGGGGATCTACAATGAGCAGTTCTTC. It specifies CASSLAILSGGIYNEQFF.

This clonotype was seen more than once but under ten times. The CDR3 is CASRVRPGTEAFF. CDR3 coding DNA: TGTGCCAGCAGGGTTCGACCGGGGACAGAAGCTTTCTTT. The chain joins TRBV28 to TRBJ1-1; D may be TRBD1 (6 bases). Germline CDR1 reads MDHEN; CDR2 reads SYDVKM. The CDR3 has 13 residues. V lost 6 bases and J 8 bases, leaving 16 bases between the germline ends.

This clonotype came up a few times. The CDR3 nucleotides read TGTGCCAGCGTCCCTTCTGCTCAGGGTTCCCACGAGCAGTACTTC. It codes for CASVPSAQGSHEQYF. The V call is TRBV3-1, the J call TRBJ2-7; D may be TRBD1 (5 bases). Germline CDR1 and CDR2: LGHDT and YNNKEL (reference sequence). V lost 8 bases and J 5 bases, leaving 22 bases between the germline ends. CDR3 size: 15 residues.

The chain uses TRBV6-5 and TRBJ2-1; a weak D match, TRBD1 (5 bases). The V gene lost 0 bases and the J gene lost 3 bases, with 6 bases spanning the gap. The CDR3 runs to 14 residues. From germline, CDR1 is MNHEY and CDR2 SVGAGI. The CDR3 sequence is CASSYSDSYNEQFF. CDR3 sequence (DNA): TGTGCCAGCAGTTACTCTGACAGCTACAATGAGCAGTTCTTC.

This clonotype has just a few counts. The chain joins TRBV23-1 to TRBJ2-7; the D gene is possibly TRBD1 (6 bases). TRBV23-1 falls under the ORF class, with uncertain function. This CDR3 spans 15 amino acids. V was shortened by 3 bases and J by 6 bases, with 18 bases between the two germline ends. This chain's CDR3 is CASSHPHWTDCEQYF. The CDR3 bases are TGCGCCAGCAGTCACCCCCATTGGACAGACTGCGAGCAGTACTTC.

The rearrangement links TRBV7-2 to TRBJ2-3, with D perhaps TRBD1 or TRBD2 (5 bases each). Germline V CDR1 and CDR2: SGHTA, FQGNSA. There are 15 residues in the CDR3. V was cut by 6 bases and J by 4 bases, with 17 bases left in between. The DNA for the CDR3 is TGTGCCAGCAGAACGGGGCCCCGATGGTCAGATACGCAGTATTTT. Translating it yields CASRTGPRWSDTQYF.